The 28 T cell receptor beta chains listed next were all sequenced from one sample in a study of cytomegalovirus exposure and HLA in healthy donors (dated by TCRdb to about 2017). Libraries were prepared through the immunoSEQ multiplex PCR assay. For the multiplex PCR, a mixture combining 60 forward primers for TCR Vbeta segments and 13 reverse primers for TCR Jbeta segments was used. This is the immuneACCESS table as TCRdb keeps it, with only in-frame sequences that have V and J called. A part of the clones is gone; compared with another copy, unresolved V genes explain less than half, and the rest is unexplained. The sample table holds 85,000 or so clones. The top ten clones comprise 1.1% of the sample. Sequenced input: PBMCs. The receptors were sampled from a woman younger than 45 in good health and CMV-seronegative.

The chain uses TRBV6-1 and TRBJ2-7; 11 bases are shared with TRBD2. From germline, CDR1 is MNHNS and CDR2 SASEGT. The CDR3 is made up of 15 amino acids. J lost 3 bases, V lost 2 bases, and 3 bases had no gene match. CDR3 sequence reads: CASSEWGTSGYEQYF. CDR3 bases: TGTGCCAGCAGTGAATGGGGGACTAGCGGCTACGAGCAGTACTTC.

The CDR3 sequence is CASRSRDSPAKVGEAFF. CDR3 coding DNA: TGTGCCAGCAGGTCCCGGGACAGTCCTGCGAAGGTTGGTGAAGCTTTCTTT. V gene TRBV2 combines with J gene TRBJ1-1; 7 positions agree with TRBD1. The CDR3 is 17 amino acids. J gave up 7 bases and V 6 bases, and 20 bases lay outside the gene matches. Germline V gives CDR1 SNHLY, CDR2 FYNNEI.

V usage is TRBV29-1 and J usage is TRBJ2-1; 9 nucleotides line up with TRBD2. The CDR3 length is 13 residues. The V gene's germline CDR1 is SQVTM and CDR2 ANQGSEA. The V gene end was trimmed by 4 bases and the J gene end by 5 bases; junction bases not matched to a gene: 3. The CDR3 is CSVASGTDNEQFF. The CDR3 DNA follows: TGCAGCGTTGCTAGCGGGACAGACAATGAGCAGTTCTTC.

The chain is built from TRBV30 and TRBJ2-7; D gene ambiguous. The CDR3 length is 13 residues. With 1 base removed from V and 0 bases from J, the gap between germline ends came to 7 bases. The germline V gene has CDR1 GTSNPN and CDR2 SVGIG (reference sequence). The CDR3: CAWSGWSSYEQYF. CDR3 DNA sequence: TGTGCCTGGAGTGGATGGAGCTCCTACGAGCAGTACTTC. Full variable domain (remainder filled in from reference TRBV30 and TRBJ2-7): SQTIHQWPATLVQPVGSPLSLECTVEGTSNPNLYWYRQAAGRGLQLLFYSVGIGQISSEVPQNLSASRPQDRQFILSSKKLLLSDSGFYLCAWSGWSSYEQYFGPGTRLTVT.

The DNA for the CDR3 is TGCGCCAGCAGACAGGCGAACGGTGAGCAGTTCTTC. Its protein is CASRQANGEQFF. The gene calls are TRBV4-1 and TRBJ2-1; D is possibly TRBD1 (5 bases). Germline assignment: CDR1 MGHRA and CDR2 YSYEKL. Trimming pared 6 bases from V and 9 bases from J, leaving 12 bases between. This CDR3 comprises 12 residues.

The rearrangement links TRBV25-1 to TRBJ1-4; tentatively, D is TRBD1 (5 bases). The V end was cut by 3 bases, the J end by 10 bases, with 15 bases between. In germline, CDR1 is MGHDK, CDR2 SYGVNS. CDR3 length equals 14 residues. CDR3 loop: CASSDPLGAGKLFF. The CDR3 coding sequence is TGTGCCAGCAGTGATCCCCTTGGGGCCGGAAAACTGTTTTTT.

The V gene is TRBV7-9, the J gene TRBJ2-5; 10 nucleotides match TRBD1. The CDR3 runs to 14 residues. Germline V gene sequence: CDR1 SEHNR, CDR2 FQNEAQ (reference sequence). V lost 5 bases, J lost 5 bases, and 5 bases stayed unmatched. CDR3 sequence (DNA): TGTGCCAGCAGCCCCTGGACAGGGGGGGAGACCCAGTACTTC. It encodes CASSPWTGGETQYF. Filled out from reference TRBV7-9 and TRBJ2-5, the complete variable domain reads DTGVSQNPRHKITKRGQNVTFRCDPISEHNRLYWYRQTLGQGPEFLTYFQNEAQLEKSRLLSDRFSAERPKGSFSTLEIQRTEQGDSAMYLCASSPWTGGETQYFGPGTRLLVL.

This chain connects TRBV29-1 to TRBJ1-1; the match to TRBD1 covers 7 bases. The CDR3 consists of 11 residues. Germline CDR1 SQVTM, CDR2 ANQGSEA. V dropped 8 bases and J dropped 11; count of bases not matched to a gene: 11. CDR3 loop: CSFPVGGQAFF. CDR3 sequence (DNA): TGCAGCTTCCCTGTGGGGGGACAGGCTTTCTTT.

The V and J genes are TRBV9 and TRBJ2-2; a weak D match, TRBD2 (6 bases). The CDR3 is 16 residues long. Trimming removed 4 bases from V and 7 bases from J, with 20 bases in between. Germline CDR1 SGDLS, CDR2 YYNGEE. The CDR3, as DNA: TGTGCCAGCAGCCCCACGGGCGCCCGCGGGATCGGGGAGCTGTTTTTT. This gives the protein CASSPTGARGIGELFF. The full variable domain, rest sourced from reference TRBV9 and TRBJ2-2, is DSGVTQTPKHLITATGQRVTLRCSPRSGDLSVYWYQQSLDQGLQFLIQYYNGEERAKGNILERFSAQQFPDLHSELNLSSLELGDSALYFCASSPTGARGIGELFFGEGSRLTVL.

The chain carries TRBV5-6 and TRBJ2-7, with 9 bases identical to TRBD1. V trimming: 0 bases; J trimming: 2 bases; junction bases outside the gene matches: 3. CDR3 length: 15 amino acids. CDR1 is SGHDT, CDR2 YYEEEE, per germline. The chain's CDR3 is CASSLGWTGAYEQYF. The CDR3 DNA reads TGTGCCAGCAGCTTGGGTTGGACAGGGGCCTACGAGCAGTACTTC.

The V and J genes are TRBV2 and TRBJ1-2; D is unresolved. The CDR3 contains 13 residues. Trimming pared 8 bases from V and 7 bases from J, leaving 17 bases between. Germline V gene data show CDR1 as SNHLY and CDR2 as FYNNEI. CDR3 nucleotide sequence: TGTGCCAGCCGCCTTGGACCCGCGGGTGGCTACACCTTC. This gives the protein CASRLGPAGGYTF.

V is TRBV5-5 and J is TRBJ1-6, with D unresolved. The germline V and J ends were trimmed by 1 base and 7 bases, with 9 bases remaining between them. The V gene's germline CDR1 is SGHKS and CDR2 YYEKEE (reference sequence). The CDR3 has 14 amino acids. The CDR3 is CASSLSRGNSPLHF. CDR3 nucleotides: TGTGCCAGCAGCTTGTCGCGAGGAAATTCACCCCTCCACTTT.

Here the CDR3 reads CASSFFTGEGPYEQYF. The CDR3 nucleotides read TGTGCCAGCAGTTTTTTTACGGGGGAGGGGCCCTACGAGCAGTACTTC. J is TRBJ2-7 and V is TRBV27; 7 nucleotides align to TRBD2. V dropped 3 bases and J dropped 2; count of bases not matched to a gene: 10. CDR3 length: 16 residues. Per germline, CDR1 MNHEY and CDR2 SMNVEV (reference sequence).

This chain joins TRBV2 and TRBJ2-7, with a possible D match to TRBD1 (5 bases). Between the trimmed V and J ends, which lost 5 bases and 3 bases, there was a span of 8 bases. CDR1 SNHLY and CDR2 FYNNEI come from the germline V gene. The CDR3 has 12 amino acids. The CDR3: CASSLDSYEQYF. Here the CDR3 DNA reads TGTGCCAGCAGTCTAGACAGCTACGAGCAGTACTTC. The full variable domain, in which reference TRBV2 and TRBJ2-7 provide the parts outside the CDR3, is EPEVTQTPSHQVTQMGQEVILRCVPISNHLYFYWYRQILGQKVEFLVSFYNNEISEKSEIFDDQFSVERPDGSNFTLKIRSTKLEDSAMYFCASSLDSYEQYFGPGTRLTVT.

This chain links TRBV19 with TRBJ2-7; D is perhaps TRBD1 (5 bases). The CDR3 has 11 residues. CDR1 LNHDA and CDR2 SQIVND come from the germline V gene (reference sequence). V lost 10 bases to trimming and J lost 2 bases, with 9 bases between them. CDR3 residues: CATTDTYEQYF. In nucleotides, the CDR3 is TGTGCCACGACAGACACCTACGAGCAGTACTTC. The entire variable domain, with the rest obtained from reference TRBV19 and TRBJ2-7, is as follows: DGGITQSPKYLFRKEGQNVTLSCEQNLNHDAMYWYRQDPGQGLRLIYYSQIVNDFQKGDIAEGYSVSREKKESFPLTVTSAQKNPTAFYLCATTDTYEQYFGPGTRLTVT.

The chain recombines TRBV6-5 with TRBJ1-6, with TRBD1 identical over 10 bases. The CDR3 totals 14 residues. Germline V gene sequence: CDR1 MNHEY, CDR2 SVGAGI. With V trimmed by 5 bases and J by 10 bases, 5 bases remained unmatched. This CDR3 reads CASSGTGEGSPLHF. The CDR3 nucleotides are TGTGCCAGCAGTGGGACAGGGGAAGGGTCACCCCTCCACTTT.

J is TRBJ2-7 and V is TRBV30, with a tentative D call TRBD1 (6 bases). Germline-derived CDR1 and CDR2 are GTSNPN and SVGIG (reference sequence). The V gene lost 4 bases and the J gene lost 0 bases, with 16 bases spanning the gap. This CDR3 is built from 15 residues. The CDR3 sequence is CAWTPIRDNSYEQYF. As DNA, the CDR3 is TGTGCCTGGACCCCGATCCGGGACAACTCCTACGAGCAGTACTTC.

The chain employs TRBV30 and TRBJ2-5; possible D gene TRBD1, 6 bases. Gene TRBJ2-7 matches the end of the DNA better, so the J call may be wrong. Germline V gene data show CDR1 as GTSNPN and CDR2 as SVGIG (reference sequence). This CDR3 is 13 amino acids long. The CDR3 coding sequence is TGTGCCTGGAGTGGGACAGTTGGCTACGAGCAGTACTTC. Translating gives CAWSGTVGYEQYF.

This chain joins TRBV5-4 and TRBJ1-2, with D maybe TRBD1 (6 bases). This CDR3 has 16 amino acids. V lost 4 bases, J lost 5 bases, and 21 bases lay in between. The germline CDR1 and CDR2 sequences are SGHNT and YYREEE (reference sequence). The CDR3 spells CASSRNVGTNNYGYTF. The CDR3 coding sequence is TGTGCCAGCAGCCGAAACGTCGGGACAAACAATTATGGCTACACCTTC.

The chain employs TRBV19 and TRBJ2-3; the D gene is possibly TRBD1 (5 bases). From germline, CDR1 is LNHDA and CDR2 SQIVND (reference sequence). V gave up 3 bases and J gave up 2 bases, with 15 bases separating them. The CDR3 consists of 16 residues. In DNA, the CDR3 is TGTGCCAGTAGTATGGGAAGGGGCGCCCACACAGATACGCAGTATTTT. Translated: CASSMGRGAHTDTQYF. The entire variable domain, with the rest obtained from reference TRBV19 and TRBJ2-3, is as follows: DGGITQSPKYLFRKEGQNVTLSCEQNLNHDAMYWYRQDPGQGLRLIYYSQIVNDFQKGDIAEGYSVSREKKESFPLTVTSAQKNPTAFYLCASSMGRGAHTDTQYFGPGTRLTVL.

The DNA of the CDR3 is TGTGCCAGCAGTTCGAGGGGGAGAGCCACTGAAGCTTTCTTT. Its protein is CASSSRGRATEAFF. The rearrangement links TRBV27 to TRBJ1-1; D is perhaps TRBD1 (6 bases). The CDR3 runs to 14 residues. The V end was cut by 4 bases, the J end by 4 bases, with 13 bases between. Germline CDR1 is MNHEY and CDR2 is SMNVEV (reference sequence).

This chain links TRBV30 with TRBJ2-7; TRBD2 aligns across 10 bases. The J segment lost 2 bases and the V segment lost 6 bases, leaving 7 bases of the junction unmatched. From germline, CDR1 is GTSNPN and CDR2 SVGIG (reference sequence). This CDR3 is built from 14 residues. This CDR3 is CACRAGGRPYEQYF. Here the CDR3 DNA reads TGTGCCTGCCGAGCGGGAGGGAGGCCCTACGAGCAGTACTTC.

The J gene is TRBJ2-1, the V gene TRBV19, with 9 bases that match TRBD2. J was trimmed by 6 bases and V by 5 bases; bases with no gene match: 5. CDR1 is LNHDA and CDR2 is SQIVND in the germline V gene (reference sequence). CDR3 length equals 14 residues. Written as DNA, the CDR3 is TGTGCCAGTAGTCATAGCGGGAGCAGCAATGAGCAGTTCTTC. Its protein is CASSHSGSSNEQFF.

The chain joins TRBV6-1 to TRBJ1-5, with a weak D call TRBD1 (5 bases). The CDR3 is made up of 15 amino acids. The ends were cut back, 5 bases at V and 0 bases at J, with 11 bases in the middle. Per germline, CDR1 MNHNS and CDR2 SASEGT. The CDR3 here is CASSPGQYSNQPQHF. CDR3 bases: TGTGCCAGCAGTCCAGGACAATATAGCAATCAGCCCCAGCATTTT.

Worth noting for this clone: The sample contains more than one DNA sequence encoding this CDR3. The CDR3 is CASSLGLSYEQYF. The CDR3 nucleotides read TGTGCCAGCAGCTTAGGGCTCTCCTACGAGCAGTACTTC. The J gene is TRBJ2-7, the V gene TRBV7-2; D is undetermined. This CDR3 spans 13 amino acids. V lost 1 base and J lost 0, with 4 bases in between. In germline, CDR1 is SGHTA, CDR2 FQGNSA. Complete variable domain (other parts from reference TRBV7-2 and TRBJ2-7): GAGVSQSPSNKVTEKGKDVELRCDPISGHTALYWYRQSLGQGLEFLIYFQGNSAPDKSGLPSDRFSAERTGGSVSTLTIQRTQQEDSAVYLCASSLGLSYEQYFGPGTRLTVT.

This chain uses TRBV6-1 with TRBJ2-7; D might be TRBD1 (6 bases). The V gene lost 1 base and the J gene lost 2 bases, with 15 bases spanning the gap. This CDR3 is built from 16 residues. Germline CDR1 and CDR2: MNHNS and SASEGT. The CDR3 DNA reads as TGTGCCAGCAGTGAAGGACAGGTGACAAAGGCCTACGAGCAGTACTTC. Its translation is CASSEGQVTKAYEQYF.

The chain has TRBV4-2 and TRBJ2-3; 8 nucleotides line up with TRBD2. The V segment lost 5 bases and the J segment 0 bases; nucleotides outside the gene matches: 4. In germline, CDR1 is LGHNA, CDR2 YNFKEQ. The CDR3 runs to 15 residues. Here the CDR3 reads CASSGGGTSTDTQYF. For the CDR3, the DNA is TGTGCCAGCAGCGGCGGGGGGACTAGCACAGATACGCAGTATTTT.

The chain links TRBV30 to TRBJ1-2; D is undetermined. CDR3 length equals 12 residues. V lost 5 bases and J 7 bases, leaving 14 bases between the germline ends. The V gene's germline CDR1 is GTSNPN and CDR2 SVGIG (reference sequence). As DNA, the CDR3 is TGTGCCTGGGGGCCCCCCGTCGGTGGCTACACCTTC. Translating it yields CAWGPPVGGYTF.